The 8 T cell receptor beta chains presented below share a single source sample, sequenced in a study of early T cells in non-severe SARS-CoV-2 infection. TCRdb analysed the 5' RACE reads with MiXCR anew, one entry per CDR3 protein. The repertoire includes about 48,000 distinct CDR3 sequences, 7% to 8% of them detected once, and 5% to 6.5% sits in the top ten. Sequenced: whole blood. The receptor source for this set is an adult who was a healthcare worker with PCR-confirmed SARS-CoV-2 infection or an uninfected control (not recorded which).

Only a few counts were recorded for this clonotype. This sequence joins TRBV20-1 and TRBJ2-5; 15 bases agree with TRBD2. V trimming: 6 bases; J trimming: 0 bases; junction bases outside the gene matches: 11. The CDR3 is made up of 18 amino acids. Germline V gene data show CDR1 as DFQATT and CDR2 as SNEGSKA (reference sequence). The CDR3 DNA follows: TGCAGTGCCTTCGGACTAGCGGGGGGGACCGCATACCAAGAGACCCAGTACTTC. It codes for CSAFGLAGGTAYQETQYF.

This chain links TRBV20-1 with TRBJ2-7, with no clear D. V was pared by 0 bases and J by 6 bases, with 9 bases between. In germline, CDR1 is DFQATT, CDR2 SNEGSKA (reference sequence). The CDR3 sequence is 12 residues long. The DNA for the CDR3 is TGCAGTGCTAGAGATGAGCCCTCCGAGCAGTACTTC. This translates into CSARDEPSEQYF.

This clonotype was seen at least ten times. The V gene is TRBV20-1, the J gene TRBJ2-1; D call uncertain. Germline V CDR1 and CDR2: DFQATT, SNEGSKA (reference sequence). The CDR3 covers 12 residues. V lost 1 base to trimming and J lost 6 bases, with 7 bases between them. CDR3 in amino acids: CSARGLVNEQFF. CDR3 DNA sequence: TGCAGTGCTAGAGGTCTGGTCAATGAGCAGTTCTTC.

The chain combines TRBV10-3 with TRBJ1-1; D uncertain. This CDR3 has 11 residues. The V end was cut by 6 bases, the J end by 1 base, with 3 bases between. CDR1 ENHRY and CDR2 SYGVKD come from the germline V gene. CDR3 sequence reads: CAIRENTEAFF. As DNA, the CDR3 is TGTGCCATCAGGGAGAACACTGAAGCTTTCTTT.

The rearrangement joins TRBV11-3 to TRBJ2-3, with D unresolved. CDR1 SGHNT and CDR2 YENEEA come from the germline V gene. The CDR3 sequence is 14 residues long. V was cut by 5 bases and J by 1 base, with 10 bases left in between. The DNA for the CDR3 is TGTGCCAGCAGCGAACGAGGCCGCACAGATACGCAGTATTTT. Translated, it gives CASSERGRTDTQYF.

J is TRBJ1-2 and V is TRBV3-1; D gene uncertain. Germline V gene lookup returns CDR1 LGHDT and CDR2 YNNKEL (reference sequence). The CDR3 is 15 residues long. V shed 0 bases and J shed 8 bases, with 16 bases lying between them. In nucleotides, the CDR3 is TGTGCCAGCAGCCAAGATAGTCAGGAACGGCGGGGCTACACCTTC. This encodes CASSQDSQERRGYTF.

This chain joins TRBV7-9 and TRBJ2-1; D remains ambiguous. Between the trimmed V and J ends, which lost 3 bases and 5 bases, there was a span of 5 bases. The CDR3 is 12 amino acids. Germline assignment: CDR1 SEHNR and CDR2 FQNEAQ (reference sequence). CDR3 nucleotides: TGTGCCAGCAGCTTCCACAACAATGAGCAGTTCTTC. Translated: CASSFHNNEQFF.

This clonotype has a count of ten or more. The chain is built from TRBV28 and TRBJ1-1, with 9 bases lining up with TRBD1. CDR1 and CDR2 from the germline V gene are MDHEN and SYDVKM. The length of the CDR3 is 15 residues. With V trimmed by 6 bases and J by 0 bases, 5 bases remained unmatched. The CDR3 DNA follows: TGTGCCAGCAGGGGGACAGGGCGGATGAACACTGAAGCTTTCTTT. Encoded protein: CASRGTGRMNTEAFF.